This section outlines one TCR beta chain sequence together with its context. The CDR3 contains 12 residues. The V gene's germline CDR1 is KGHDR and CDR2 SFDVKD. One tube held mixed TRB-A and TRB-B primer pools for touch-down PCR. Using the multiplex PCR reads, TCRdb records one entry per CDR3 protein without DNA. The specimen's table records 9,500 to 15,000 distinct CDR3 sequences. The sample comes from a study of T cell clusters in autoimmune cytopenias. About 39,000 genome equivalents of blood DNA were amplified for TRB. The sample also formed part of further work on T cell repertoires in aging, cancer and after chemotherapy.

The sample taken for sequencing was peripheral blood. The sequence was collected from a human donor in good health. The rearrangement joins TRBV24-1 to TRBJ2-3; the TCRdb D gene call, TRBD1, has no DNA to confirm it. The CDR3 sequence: CATRGEADTQYF.